These 24 T cell receptor beta chains came from one sample sequenced in a study of cytomegalovirus exposure and HLA in healthy donors. Primers: 60 Vbeta forward and 13 Jbeta reverse. Data came from immunoSEQ multiplex PCR; TCRdb stores just in-frame clones and leaves some out. The sample consists of 150,000 or so clones, around 79% of them appearing once. The source material was PBMCs. The receptors stem from a female donor in good health and CMV-seronegative.

This clone was observed a few times. This chain connects TRBV25-1 to TRBJ1-1; D possibly corresponds to TRBD1 (6 bases). Trimming took off 1 base at V and 4 bases at J, with 7 bases between the two ends. The CDR3 has 13 residues. Germline CDR1 MGHDK, CDR2 SYGVNS. CDR3 protein: CASSELGGTEAFF. The CDR3 region has the DNA TGTGCCAGCAGTGAATTAGGGGGCACTGAAGCTTTCTTT.

The rearrangement joins TRBV4-1 to TRBJ2-4; D possibly corresponds to TRBD2 (6 bases). Trimming left V 3 bases short and J 1 base short, with 13 bases between. There are 16 residues in the CDR3. Germline values: CDR1 MGHRA, CDR2 YSYEKL. The CDR3 is CASSQGREEAKNIQYF. The CDR3 coding sequence is TGCGCCAGCAGCCAGGGCAGGGAGGAGGCCAAAAACATTCAGTACTTC.

The chain recombines TRBV4-3 with TRBJ2-2; 9 nucleotides align to TRBD1. With V trimmed by 3 bases and J by 5 bases, 10 bases remained unmatched. CDR3 size: 17 residues. Germline V gene data show CDR1 as LGHNA and CDR2 as YSLEER. CDR3 sequence reads: CASSQSPGQGETGELFF. The DNA for the CDR3 is TGCGCCAGCAGCCAGTCCCCGGGACAGGGAGAGACCGGGGAGCTGTTTTTT.

This clone has only a few counts. This chain links TRBV7-2 with TRBJ1-1; no firm D call. The germline V and J ends were trimmed by 1 base and 8 bases, with 5 bases remaining between them. Per the germline V gene, CDR1 is SGHTA and CDR2 is FQGNSA. The CDR3 has 11 amino acids. The CDR3 nucleotides are TGTGCCAGCAGCTTAGTCGCGGAAGCTTTCTTT. Translated: CASSLVAEAFF.

This clone was observed at least ten times. The chain couples TRBV4-2 to TRBJ2-7, with D tentatively TRBD2 (6 bases). Germline values: CDR1 LGHNA, CDR2 YNFKEQ. The V and J ends lost 2 bases and 2 bases respectively, with 13 bases between them. This CDR3 has 15 residues. The CDR3 nucleotides read TGTGCCAGCAGCCAATCGGGGGACTCGGCCTACGAGCAGTACTTC. It codes for CASSQSGDSAYEQYF.

The rearrangement links TRBV4-3 to TRBJ2-1; D is possibly TRBD1 (6 bases). V was shortened by 1 base and J by 2 bases, with 9 bases between the two germline ends. The CDR3 is made up of 15 amino acids. Germline V gene lookup returns CDR1 LGHNA and CDR2 YSLEER. The DNA of the CDR3 is TGCGCCAGCAGCCAAGGGGGGCAACCCTACAATGAGCAGTTCTTC. Translation gives CASSQGGQPYNEQFF.

The rearrangement joins TRBV11-1 to TRBJ2-4; the match to TRBD1 covers 10 bases. Germline V gene sequence: CDR1 SGHAT, CDR2 FQDESV (reference sequence). Losses at the gene ends were 5 bases for V and 2 bases for J; bases not matched to a gene: 12. The CDR3 totals 18 residues. CDR3 DNA: TGTGCCAGCAGCCCGGCCAGGGACAGGGGAGGAACCAAAAACATTCAGTACTTC. The encoded protein is CASSPARDRGGTKNIQYF.

The rearrangement joins TRBV6-5 to TRBJ1-1; TRBD1 agrees at 7 bases. The CDR3 totals 14 residues. V lost 6 bases to trimming and J lost 1 base; unmatched junction nucleotides: 5. Germline lookup yields CDR1 MNHEY and CDR2 SVGAGI. The CDR3 loop reads CASSPGTENTEAFF. CDR3 sequence (DNA): TGTGCCAGCAGCCCCGGGACAGAGAACACTGAAGCTTTCTTT.

The chain employs TRBV14 and TRBJ2-7, with D perhaps matching TRBD1 (7 bases). CDR1 is SGHDN, CDR2 FVKESK, per germline. Trimming shortened V by 6 bases and J by 0 bases, and 12 bases separated the two germline ends. CDR3 length: 14 residues. This chain's CDR3 is CASSFQGGSYEQYF. The DNA for the CDR3 is TGTGCCAGCAGTTTCCAGGGGGGCTCCTACGAGCAGTACTTC.

This clone was found a few times. V is TRBV7-2 and J is TRBJ1-5; D unresolved. Germline CDR1 and CDR2: SGHTA and FQGNSA. V was shortened by 5 bases and J by 7 bases, with 15 bases between the two germline ends. This CDR3 spans 14 amino acids. DNA of the CDR3: TGTGCCAGCAGCCGTCCCGAGGGAGGGCAGCCCCAGCATTTT. As protein: CASSRPEGGQPQHF.

This clone was counted between two and nine times. V usage is TRBV2 and J usage is TRBJ1-5; D remains ambiguous. The V gene lost 2 bases and the J gene lost 1 base, with 12 bases spanning the gap. Per germline, CDR1 SNHLY and CDR2 FYNNEI. CDR3 length equals 16 residues. In DNA, the CDR3 is TGTGCCAGCAGTGAATTGTCAGCGTCGAGCAATCAGCCCCAGCATTTT. Translating it yields CASSELSASSNQPQHF.

This clone was seen more than once but under ten times. V gene TRBV2 combines with J gene TRBJ1-1, with TRBD1 identical over 9 bases. V dropped 8 bases and J dropped 0; count of bases not matched to a gene: 4. The germline CDR1 and CDR2 sequences are SNHLY and FYNNEI. The CDR3 runs to 14 residues. CDR3 sequence reads: CASFGQGLNTEAFF. The CDR3 bases are TGTGCCAGCTTCGGACAGGGGCTGAACACTGAAGCTTTCTTT.

The chain is built from TRBV19 and TRBJ1-1; D is ambiguous. Germline V gives CDR1 LNHDA, CDR2 SQIVND (reference sequence). The V and J ends lost 7 bases and 1 base respectively, with 10 bases between them. CDR3 length: 13 amino acids. The CDR3 protein is CASNRHPNTEAFF. The CDR3 region has the DNA TGTGCCAGTAACAGACACCCGAACACTGAAGCTTTCTTT.

This chain links TRBV15 with TRBJ2-6; tentative D call: TRBD2 (6 bases). Germline CDR1 reads LNHNV; CDR2 reads YYDKDF (reference sequence). V was shortened by 3 bases and J by 3 bases, with 9 bases between the two germline ends. The CDR3 contains 15 residues. In nucleotides, the CDR3 is TGTGCCACCAGCAGCGTGGGGGGTGGGGCCAACGTCCTGACTTTC. Protein: CATSSVGGGANVLTF.

The chain is built from TRBV29-1 and TRBJ2-6, with D tentatively TRBD2 (6 bases). The CDR3 covers 14 residues. Germline V gene data show CDR1 as SQVTM and CDR2 as ANQGSEA. The V end lost 3 bases, the J end lost 0 bases, and 6 bases lay between the germline ends. CDR3 amino acids: CSVDGSSGANVLTF. CDR3 nucleotides: TGCAGCGTTGACGGGAGCTCTGGGGCCAACGTCCTGACTTTC.

This clone has at least ten counts. The chain recombines TRBV4-2 with TRBJ2-5, with 8 bases lining up with TRBD2. Trimming took 3 bases from V and 5 from J; bases not matched to a gene: 11. Germline V gene sequence: CDR1 LGHNA, CDR2 YNFKEQ. The CDR3 spans 16 residues. The CDR3 protein is CASSQGFSGEVETQYF. The CDR3 DNA is TGTGCCAGCAGCCAGGGCTTTAGCGGGGAGGTGGAGACCCAGTACTTC.

This clone was detected only a few times. The V gene is TRBV10-2, the J gene TRBJ1-3; TRBD1 might be the D (5 bases). CDR1 and CDR2 (germline): WSHSY, SAAADI. CDR3 length: 18 amino acids. V was clipped by 2 bases and J by 0 bases, with 17 bases between them. The CDR3, as DNA: TGCGCCAGCAGTGAGGAGCGATTTGACAGATCCTCTGGAAACACCATATATTTT. Its translation is CASSEERFDRSSGNTIYF.

Notes on this clone: The junction does not match germline at one end; this may be a read error. The V gene is TRBV2, the J gene TRBJ1-5; a possible D gene is TRBD1 (5 bases). The CDR3 is made up of 15 amino acids. CDR1 SNHLY and CDR2 FYNNEI come from the germline V gene. The CDR3 is CASCEQGLGNQPQHF. The CDR3 coding sequence is TGTGCCAGCTGTGAGCAGGGTCTAGGCAATCAGCCCCAGCATTTT.

This clone has only one observation. The sample has other DNA sequences that encode this CDR3 too. The rearrangement joins TRBV4-3 to TRBJ2-3; tentatively, D is TRBD1 (5 bases). The CDR3 consists of 16 residues. Germline V lookup: CDR1 LGHNA, CDR2 YSLEER. The V and J ends lost 0 bases and 6 bases respectively, with 16 bases between them. The chain's CDR3 is CASSQEGRGSSDTQYF. In DNA form, the CDR3 reads TGCGCCAGCAGCCAAGAGGGAAGGGGATCTTCGGATACGCAGTATTTT.

The chain joins TRBV5-1 to TRBJ1-4; D is perhaps TRBD1 (5 bases). This CDR3 has 15 residues. V lost 2 bases to trimming and J lost 4 bases, with 12 bases between them. CDR1 and CDR2 (germline): SGHRS, YFSETQ. The CDR3 sequence: CASSLPGGDNEKLFF. Here the CDR3 DNA reads TGCGCCAGCAGCTTACCCGGGGGGGATAATGAAAAACTGTTTTTT.

This sequence joins TRBV5-5 and TRBJ1-6; D is uncertain. The V end lost 2 bases, the J end lost 0 bases, and 6 bases lay between the germline ends. CDR3 length equals 15 residues. Per germline, CDR1 SGHKS and CDR2 YYEKEE (reference sequence). The CDR3 nucleotides read TGTGCCAGCAGCTTCGGCGGCTCCTATAATTCACCCCTCCACTTT. It encodes CASSFGGSYNSPLHF.

This chain links TRBV14 with TRBJ1-2; D gene ambiguous. Germline loops: CDR1 SGHDN, CDR2 FVKESK. V lost 1 base and J lost 8, with 14 bases in between. The length of the CDR3 is 14 residues. The chain's CDR3 is CASSQVGLGGGYTF. CDR3 sequence (DNA): TGTGCCAGCAGCCAAGTCGGCTTGGGAGGGGGCTACACCTTC.

There are a few counts of this clone. The V and J genes are TRBV11-2 and TRBJ2-2; TRBD2 matches 13 bases. This CDR3 has 16 amino acids. V lost 6 bases, J lost 5 bases, and 6 bases stayed unmatched. Germline V gives CDR1 SGHAT, CDR2 FQNNGV. DNA of the CDR3: TGTGCCAGCAGTTCACTAGCGGGGGGGTTTACCGGGGAGCTGTTTTTT. Protein product: CASSSLAGGFTGELFF.

The CDR3 protein is CASSQGRQISIAGAFF. The CDR3 nucleotides are TGCGCCAGCAGCCAGGGCAGACAGATCTCTATCGCTGGAGCTTTCTTT. The chain recombines TRBV4-1 with TRBJ1-1; tentatively, D is TRBD1 (5 bases). Germline CDR1 MGHRA, CDR2 YSYEKL. V gave up 3 bases and J gave up 10 bases, with 24 bases separating them. CDR3 length equals 16 residues.